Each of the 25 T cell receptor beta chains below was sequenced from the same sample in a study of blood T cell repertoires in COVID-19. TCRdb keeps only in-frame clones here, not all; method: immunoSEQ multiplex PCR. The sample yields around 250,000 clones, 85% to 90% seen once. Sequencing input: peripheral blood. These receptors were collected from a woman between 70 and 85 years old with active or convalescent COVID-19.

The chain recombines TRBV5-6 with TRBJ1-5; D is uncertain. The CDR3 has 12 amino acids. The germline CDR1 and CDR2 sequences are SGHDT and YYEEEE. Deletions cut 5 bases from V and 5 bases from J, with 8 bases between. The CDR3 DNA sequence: TGTGCCAGCAGTCGTCCCGATCAGCCCCAGCATTTT. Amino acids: CASSRPDQPQHF. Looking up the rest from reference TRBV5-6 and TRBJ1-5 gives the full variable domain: DAGVTQSPTHLIKTRGQQVTLRCSPKSGHDTVSWYQQALGQGPQFIFQYYEEEERQRGNFPDRFSGHQFPNYSSELNVNALLLGDSALYLCASSRPDQPQHFGDGTRLSIL.

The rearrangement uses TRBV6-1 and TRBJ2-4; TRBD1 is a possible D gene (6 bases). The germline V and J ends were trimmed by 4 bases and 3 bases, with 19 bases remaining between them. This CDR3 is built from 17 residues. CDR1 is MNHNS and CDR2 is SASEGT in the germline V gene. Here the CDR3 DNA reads TGTGCCAGCAGTGGAGAAGGGGGAGCACTGATCAAAAACATTCAGTACTTC. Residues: CASSGEGGALIKNIQYF.

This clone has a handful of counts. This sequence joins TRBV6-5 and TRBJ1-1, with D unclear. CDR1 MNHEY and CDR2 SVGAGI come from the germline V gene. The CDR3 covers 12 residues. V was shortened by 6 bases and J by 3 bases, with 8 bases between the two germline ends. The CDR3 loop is CASRGQDTEAFF. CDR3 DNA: TGTGCCAGCAGGGGCCAGGACACTGAAGCTTTCTTT.

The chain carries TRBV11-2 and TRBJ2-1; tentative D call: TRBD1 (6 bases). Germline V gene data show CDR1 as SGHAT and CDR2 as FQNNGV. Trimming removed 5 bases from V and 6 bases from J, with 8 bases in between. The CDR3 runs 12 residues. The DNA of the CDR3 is TGTGCCAGCAGCCACAGGGTCAATGAGCAGTTCTTC. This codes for CASSHRVNEQFF.

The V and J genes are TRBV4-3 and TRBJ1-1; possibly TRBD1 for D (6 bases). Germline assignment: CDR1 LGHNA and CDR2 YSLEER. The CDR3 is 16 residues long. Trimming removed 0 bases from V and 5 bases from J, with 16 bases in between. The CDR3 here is CASSQDLDGGQTEAFF. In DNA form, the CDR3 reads TGCGCCAGCAGCCAAGATCTCGACGGGGGGCAAACTGAAGCTTTCTTT.

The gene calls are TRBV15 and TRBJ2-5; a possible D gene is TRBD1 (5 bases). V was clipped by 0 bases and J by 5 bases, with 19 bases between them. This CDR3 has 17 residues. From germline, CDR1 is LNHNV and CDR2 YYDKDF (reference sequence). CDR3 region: CATSREVRQGGWETQYF. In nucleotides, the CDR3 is TGTGCCACCAGCAGAGAGGTCCGGCAGGGTGGATGGGAGACCCAGTACTTC.

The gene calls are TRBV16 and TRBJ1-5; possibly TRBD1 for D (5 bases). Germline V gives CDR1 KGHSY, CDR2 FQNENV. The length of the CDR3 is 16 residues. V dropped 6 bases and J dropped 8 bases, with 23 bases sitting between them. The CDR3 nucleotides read TGTGCCAGCAGACAAGGACGCGGGGCAGGAGGTAAGCCCCAGCATTTT. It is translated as CASRQGRGAGGKPQHF.

The CDR3 nucleotides are TGCAGTGCTAGTTTACCGACTAGCGGGGGGGCAAGGGAGCAGTTCTTC. As protein: CSASLPTSGGAREQFF. This chain joins TRBV20-1 and TRBJ2-1; 14 positions agree with TRBD2. Germline assignment: CDR1 DFQATT and CDR2 SNEGSKA (reference sequence). This CDR3 has 16 residues. The ends lost 3 bases at V and 10 bases at J; junction bases unmatched: 11.

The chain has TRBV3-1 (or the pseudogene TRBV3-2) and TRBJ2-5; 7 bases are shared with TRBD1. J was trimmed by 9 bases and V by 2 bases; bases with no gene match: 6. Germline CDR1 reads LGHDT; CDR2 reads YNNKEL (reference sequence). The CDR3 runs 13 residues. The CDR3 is CASSQTRTGAQYF. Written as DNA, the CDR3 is TGTGCCAGCAGCCAAACGAGAACAGGGGCCCAGTACTTC.

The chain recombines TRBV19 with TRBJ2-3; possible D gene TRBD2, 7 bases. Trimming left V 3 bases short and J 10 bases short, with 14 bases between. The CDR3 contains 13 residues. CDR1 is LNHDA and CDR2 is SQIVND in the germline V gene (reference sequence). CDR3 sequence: CASSMVRGGPQYF. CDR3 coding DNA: TGTGCCAGTAGTATGGTAAGGGGGGGGCCGCAGTATTTT.

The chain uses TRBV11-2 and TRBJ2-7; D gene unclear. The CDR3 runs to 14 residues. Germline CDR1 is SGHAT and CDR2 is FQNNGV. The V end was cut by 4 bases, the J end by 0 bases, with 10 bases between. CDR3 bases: TGTGCCAGCAGCTCTCAACGGAGCTCCTACGAGCAGTACTTC. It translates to CASSSQRSSYEQYF.

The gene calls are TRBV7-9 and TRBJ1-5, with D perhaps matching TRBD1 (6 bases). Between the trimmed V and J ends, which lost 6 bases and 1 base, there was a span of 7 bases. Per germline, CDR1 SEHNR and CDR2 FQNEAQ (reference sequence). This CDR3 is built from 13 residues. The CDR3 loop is CASRRGSNQPQHF. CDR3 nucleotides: TGTGCCAGCAGGAGGGGGAGCAATCAGCCCCAGCATTTT.

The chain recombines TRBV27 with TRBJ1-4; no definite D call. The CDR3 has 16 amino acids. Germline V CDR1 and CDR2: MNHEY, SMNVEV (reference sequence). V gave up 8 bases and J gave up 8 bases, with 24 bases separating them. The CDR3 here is CASCSSSRASREKLFF. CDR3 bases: TGTGCCAGCTGCTCCAGTTCGAGGGCGAGTAGGGAAAAACTGTTTTTT.

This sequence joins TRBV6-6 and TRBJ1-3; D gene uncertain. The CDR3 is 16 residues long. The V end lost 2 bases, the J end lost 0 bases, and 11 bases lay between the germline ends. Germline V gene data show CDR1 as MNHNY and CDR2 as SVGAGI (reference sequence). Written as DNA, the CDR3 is TGTGCCAGCAGTTACGCCCAGGCCAGCTCTGGAAACACCATATATTTT. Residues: CASSYAQASSGNTIYF.

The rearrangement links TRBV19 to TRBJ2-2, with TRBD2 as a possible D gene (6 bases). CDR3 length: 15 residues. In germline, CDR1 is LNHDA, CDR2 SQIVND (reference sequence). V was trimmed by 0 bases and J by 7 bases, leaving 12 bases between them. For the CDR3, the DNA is TGTGCCAGTAGTATAGATAACAGGCGGGGCGGGGAGCTGTTTTTT. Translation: CASSIDNRRGGELFF.

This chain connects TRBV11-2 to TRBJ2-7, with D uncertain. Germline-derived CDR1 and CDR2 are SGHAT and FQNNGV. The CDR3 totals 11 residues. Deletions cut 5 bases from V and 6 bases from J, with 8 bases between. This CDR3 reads CASSPYVEQYF. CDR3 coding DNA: TGTGCCAGCAGCCCCTATGTCGAGCAGTACTTC.

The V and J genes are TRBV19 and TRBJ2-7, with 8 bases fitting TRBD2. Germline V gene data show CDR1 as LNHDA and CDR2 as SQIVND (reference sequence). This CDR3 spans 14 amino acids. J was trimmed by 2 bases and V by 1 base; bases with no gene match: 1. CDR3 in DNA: TGTGCCAGTAGTATAGGTAGCGGGGCCTACGAGCAGTACTTC. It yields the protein CASSIGSGAYEQYF.

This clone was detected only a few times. The CDR3 bases are TGCGCCAGCAGCTTGGATTCGGGTTACAATGAGCAGTTCTTC. Protein sequence: CASSLDSGYNEQFF. This sequence joins TRBV5-1 and TRBJ2-1; D call uncertain. CDR3 size: 14 residues. With 0 bases removed from V and 4 bases from J, the gap between germline ends came to 8 bases. Germline CDR1 SGHRS, CDR2 YFSETQ.

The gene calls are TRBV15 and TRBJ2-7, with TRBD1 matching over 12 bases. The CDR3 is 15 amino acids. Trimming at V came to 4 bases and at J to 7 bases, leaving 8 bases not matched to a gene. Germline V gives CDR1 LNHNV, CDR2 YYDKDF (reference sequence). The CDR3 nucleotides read TGTGCCACCAGCACCTGGGACAGGGGGCAGGGGGAGCAGTACTTC. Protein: CATSTWDRGQGEQYF.

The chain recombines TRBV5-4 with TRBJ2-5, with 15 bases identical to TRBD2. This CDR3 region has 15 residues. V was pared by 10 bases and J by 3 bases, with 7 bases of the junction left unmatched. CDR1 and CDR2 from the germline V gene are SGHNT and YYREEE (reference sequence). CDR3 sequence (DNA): TGTGCCGTGGGACTAGCGGGGGGACCTAAAGAGACCCAGTACTTC. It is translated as CAVGLAGGPKETQYF.

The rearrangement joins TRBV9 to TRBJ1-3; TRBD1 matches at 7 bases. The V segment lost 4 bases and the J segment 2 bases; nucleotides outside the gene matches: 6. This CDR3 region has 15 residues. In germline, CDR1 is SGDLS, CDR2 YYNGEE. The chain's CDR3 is CASSTGVGAGNTIYF. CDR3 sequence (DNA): TGTGCCAGCAGCACAGGGGTGGGGGCTGGAAACACCATATATTTT.

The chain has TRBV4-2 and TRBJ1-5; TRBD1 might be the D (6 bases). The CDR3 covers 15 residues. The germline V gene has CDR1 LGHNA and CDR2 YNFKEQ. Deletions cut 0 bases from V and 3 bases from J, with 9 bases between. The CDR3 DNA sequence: TGTGCCAGCAGCCAAGATACAGGGACCAATCAGCCCCAGCATTTT. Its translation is CASSQDTGTNQPQHF.

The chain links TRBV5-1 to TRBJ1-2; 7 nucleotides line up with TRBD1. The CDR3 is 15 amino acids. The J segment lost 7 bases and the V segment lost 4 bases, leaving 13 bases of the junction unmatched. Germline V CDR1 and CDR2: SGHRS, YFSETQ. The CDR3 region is CASSLGEGAGGGYTF. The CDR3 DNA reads TGCGCCAGCAGCCTGGGCGAGGGGGCGGGAGGTGGCTACACCTTC.

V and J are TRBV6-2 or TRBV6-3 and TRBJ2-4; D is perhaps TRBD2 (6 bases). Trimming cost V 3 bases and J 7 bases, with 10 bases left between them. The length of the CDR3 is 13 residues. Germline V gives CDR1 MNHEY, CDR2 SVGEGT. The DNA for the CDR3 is TGTGCCAGCAGTTATTGGGGGGAGAACATTCAGTACTTC. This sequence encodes CASSYWGENIQYF.

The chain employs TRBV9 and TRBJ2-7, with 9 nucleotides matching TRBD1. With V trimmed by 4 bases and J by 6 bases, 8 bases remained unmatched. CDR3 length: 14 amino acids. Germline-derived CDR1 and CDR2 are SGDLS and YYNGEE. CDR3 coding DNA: TGTGCCAGCAGCACCGGGACAGGGAAAGGCGAGCAGTACTTC. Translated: CASSTGTGKGEQYF.